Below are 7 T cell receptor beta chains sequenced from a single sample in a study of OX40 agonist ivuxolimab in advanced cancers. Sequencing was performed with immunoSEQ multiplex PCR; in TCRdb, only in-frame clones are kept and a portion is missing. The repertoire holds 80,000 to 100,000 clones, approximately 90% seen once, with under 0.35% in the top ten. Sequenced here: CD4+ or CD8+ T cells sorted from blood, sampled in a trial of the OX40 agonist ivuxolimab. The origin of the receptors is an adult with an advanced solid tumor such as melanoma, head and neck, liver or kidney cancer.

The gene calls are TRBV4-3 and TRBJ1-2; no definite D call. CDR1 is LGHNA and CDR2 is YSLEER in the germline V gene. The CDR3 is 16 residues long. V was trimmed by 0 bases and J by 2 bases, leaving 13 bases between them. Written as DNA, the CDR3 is TGCGCCAGCAGCCAAGATTTCGTCCCGGGAAACTATGGCTACACCTTC. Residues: CASSQDFVPGNYGYTF.

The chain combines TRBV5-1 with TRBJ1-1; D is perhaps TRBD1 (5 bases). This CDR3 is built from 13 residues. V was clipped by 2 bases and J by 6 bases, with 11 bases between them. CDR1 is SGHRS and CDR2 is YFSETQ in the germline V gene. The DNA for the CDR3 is TGCGCCAGCAGCTTCGACAGACCAGCTGAAGCTTTCTTT. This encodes CASSFDRPAEAFF.

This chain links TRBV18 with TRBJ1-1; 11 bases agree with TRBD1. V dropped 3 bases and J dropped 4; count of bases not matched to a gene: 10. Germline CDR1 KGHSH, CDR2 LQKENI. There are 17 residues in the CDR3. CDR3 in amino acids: CASSPYGQGAGGTEAFF. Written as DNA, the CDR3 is TGTGCCAGCTCACCTTATGGACAGGGGGCAGGCGGCACTGAAGCTTTCTTT.

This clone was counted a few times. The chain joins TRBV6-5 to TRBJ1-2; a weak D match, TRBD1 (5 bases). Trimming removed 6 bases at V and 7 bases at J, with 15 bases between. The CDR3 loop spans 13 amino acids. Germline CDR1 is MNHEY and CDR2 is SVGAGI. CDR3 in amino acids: CASRGTEASGYTF. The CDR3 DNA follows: TGTGCCAGCAGAGGGACGGAGGCCAGTGGCTACACCTTC.

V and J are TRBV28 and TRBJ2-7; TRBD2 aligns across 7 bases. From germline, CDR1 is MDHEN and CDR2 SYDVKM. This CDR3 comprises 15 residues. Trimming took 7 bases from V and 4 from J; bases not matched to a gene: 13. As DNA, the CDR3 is TGTGCCAGCACCCGTAGTACCGGGGGGAGGTACGAGCAGTACTTC. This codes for CASTRSTGGRYEQYF.

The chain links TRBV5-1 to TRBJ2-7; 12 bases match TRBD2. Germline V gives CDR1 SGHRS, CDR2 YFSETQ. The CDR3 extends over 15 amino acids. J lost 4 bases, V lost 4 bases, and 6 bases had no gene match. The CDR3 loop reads CASSKASGRGYEQYF. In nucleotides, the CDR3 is TGCGCCAGCAGCAAAGCTAGCGGGAGGGGGTACGAGCAGTACTTC.

The CDR3 coding sequence is TGCGCCAGCAGTAAGATAAATGAGCAGTTCTTC. Amino acid sequence: CASSKINEQFF. This chain uses TRBV23-1 with TRBJ2-1; D unresolved. TRBV23-1 is an ORF for which the function is uncertain. V lost 5 bases, J lost 7 bases, and 6 bases lay in between. The CDR3 is 11 residues long.